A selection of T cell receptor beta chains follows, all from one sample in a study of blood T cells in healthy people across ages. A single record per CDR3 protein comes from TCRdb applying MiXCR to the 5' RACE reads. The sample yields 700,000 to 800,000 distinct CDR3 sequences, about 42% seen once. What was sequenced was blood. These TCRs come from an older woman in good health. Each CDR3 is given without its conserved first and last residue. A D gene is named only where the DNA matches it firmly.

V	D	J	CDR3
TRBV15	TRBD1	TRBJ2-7	ATSRQGAVYEQY
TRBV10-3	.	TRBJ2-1	AISGGRERVANNEQF
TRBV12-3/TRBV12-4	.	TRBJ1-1	ASTASGGYTEAF
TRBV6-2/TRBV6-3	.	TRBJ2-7	ASSYPGDASYEQY
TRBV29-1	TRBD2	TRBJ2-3	SAREPSGFTDTQY
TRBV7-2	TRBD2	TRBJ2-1	ASSLVLPSGYNEQF
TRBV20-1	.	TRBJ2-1	SAVKPGRGPIFEQF
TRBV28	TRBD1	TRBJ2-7	ASSLLPGQGAWEQY
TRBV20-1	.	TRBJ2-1	SGVVGALSNEQF
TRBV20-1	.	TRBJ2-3	SAETRALSTDTQY
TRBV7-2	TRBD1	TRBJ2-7	ASGRGLSYEQY
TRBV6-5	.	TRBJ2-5	ASSYSPTTRYQETQY
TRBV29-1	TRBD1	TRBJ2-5	SVDGQGGGETQY
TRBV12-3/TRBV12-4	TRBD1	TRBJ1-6	ASTPGQGSGSPLH
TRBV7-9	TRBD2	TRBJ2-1	ASSLLADTYNEQF
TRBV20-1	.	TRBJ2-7	SARPSQGREQY
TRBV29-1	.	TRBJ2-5	SVVGWDGVWSETQY
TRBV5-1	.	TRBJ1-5	ASSQTGLSNQPQH
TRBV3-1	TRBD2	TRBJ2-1	ASSQEGSGGRLGYNEQF
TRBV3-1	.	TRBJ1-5	ASSQRPGGQPQH
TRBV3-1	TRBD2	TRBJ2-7	ASSHEGGTYEQY
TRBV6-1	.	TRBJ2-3	ASRVGLAFTSTDTQY
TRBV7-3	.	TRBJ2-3	ASSEMGLGTDTQY
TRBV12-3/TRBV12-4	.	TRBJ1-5	ASGTSSTDNQPQH
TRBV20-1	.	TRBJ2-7	SAAGGQLSTYEQY
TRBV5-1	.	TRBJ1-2	ASSLQGPTRGGYT
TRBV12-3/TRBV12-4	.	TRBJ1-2	ASSPKVWGGYT
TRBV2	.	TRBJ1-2	ASTPAGHYGYT
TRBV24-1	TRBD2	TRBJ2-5	ATSDPGTSEETQY
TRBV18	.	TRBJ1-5	ASSKTYRVWTDEDQPQH
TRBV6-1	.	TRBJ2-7	ASTLTRQVSYEQY
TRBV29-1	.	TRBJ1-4	SVGGGPNEKLF
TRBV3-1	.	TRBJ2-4	ASSQDQNSIQY
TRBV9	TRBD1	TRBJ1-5	ASSPYDREDQPQH
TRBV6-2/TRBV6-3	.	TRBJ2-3	ASSYPQPGADTQY
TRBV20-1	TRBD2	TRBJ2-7	SARDPGLVAGEQY
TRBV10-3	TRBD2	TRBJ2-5	AISETQREGEQY
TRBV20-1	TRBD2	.	SDRAGTSGSLEQY
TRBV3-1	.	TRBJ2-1	ASSHSDLAHNEQF
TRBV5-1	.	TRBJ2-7	ASRPTGDSYEQY
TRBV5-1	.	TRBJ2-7	ASSSTAEQY
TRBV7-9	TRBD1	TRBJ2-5	ASSPRDRRQETQY
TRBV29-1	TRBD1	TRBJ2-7	SVGQGPTYEQY
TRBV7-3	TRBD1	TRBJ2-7	ASSLIPRHRGTTYEQY
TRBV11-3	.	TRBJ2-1	ASSLVSSSYNEQF
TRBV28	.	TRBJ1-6	ASRAVDTINSPLH
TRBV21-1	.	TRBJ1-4	ASSDDVVGEFATNEKLF
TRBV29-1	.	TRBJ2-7	SAGQYYEQY
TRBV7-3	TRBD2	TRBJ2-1	ASSPTSGAHNEQF
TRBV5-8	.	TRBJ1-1	ASSPAGTLNTEAF
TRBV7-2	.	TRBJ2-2	ASSLDRTTGELF
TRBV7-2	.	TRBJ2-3	ASSSRLTSTDTQY
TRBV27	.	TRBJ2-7	ASPRACEQY
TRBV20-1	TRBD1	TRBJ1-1	SVPGTGGGNTEAF